This record concerns one T cell receptor beta chain sequence. Its matching antigen is unknown. Constant-segment-primed 5'RACE gave TCR alpha and TCR beta cDNA libraries with sample barcodes and UMIs. TCRdb independently ran MiXCR on the 5' RACE reads; one entry per CDR3 protein. The data contain about 140,000 distinct CDR3 sequences, more than 13% of them singletons. The sample originates from a study of T-cell memory formation after mild COVID-19. As for the study in general: TCR clusters were mostly donor specific.

CDR3 length: 14 amino acids. The germline CDR1 and CDR2 sequences are MNHEY and SVGAGI. Trimming took 2 bases from V and 7 from J, leaving 12 bases between them. Findings and caveats of the study: Cross-reactive memory apparently joined, as some responding clones appeared in pre-infection memory.

The material sequenced was PBMCs or a T cell subset sorted from them (not recorded which). This receptor was taken from an adult woman who had mild COVID-19 (a few samples of this study predate the infection). Cell type and time point are not known. This chain connects TRBV6-5 to TRBJ2-1; the D gene is possibly TRBD1 (6 bases). CDR3 bases: TGTGCCAGCAGTTACGGGGGCCCTGTGAATGAGCAGTTCTTC. Protein: CASSYGGPVNEQFF.